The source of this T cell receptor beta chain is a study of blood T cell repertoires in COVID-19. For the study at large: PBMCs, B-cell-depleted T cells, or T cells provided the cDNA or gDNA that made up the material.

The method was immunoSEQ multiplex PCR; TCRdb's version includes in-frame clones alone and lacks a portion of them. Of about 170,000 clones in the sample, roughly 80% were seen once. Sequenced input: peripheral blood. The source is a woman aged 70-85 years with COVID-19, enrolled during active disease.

The CDR3 DNA reads TGTGCCAGCAGTCCCCCCCCCTGGGGGGCTGAAGCTTTCTTT. As protein: CASSPPPWGAEAFF. The rearrangement links TRBV6-5 to TRBJ1-1, with D possibly being TRBD1 (5 bases). The CDR3 sequence is 14 residues long. The V and J ends lost 5 bases and 6 bases respectively, with 16 bases between them. CDR1 is MNHEY, CDR2 SVGAGI, per germline.